The 15 T cell receptor beta chains listed next were all sequenced from one sample in a study of shared clonotypes between healthy human individuals (dated by TCRdb to about 2020). The receptor library was made with the immunoSEQ multiplex PCR assay. TCRdb limited this immuneACCESS table to in-frame rearrangements with V and J called. A share of clones is missing; checked studies link under half to unresolved V genes, and the rest is unexplained. For this sample the table gives some 2.4 million clones, of which roughly 93% were detected only once. The top ten clonotypes cover more than 0.35% of the sample. The sample was naive CD4+ T cells from PBMCs. Sample cell subset or site, as interpreted from the label and publication: CD45RA+ positively selected. The receptors derive from a man aged 18 to 30 in good health. Some clones in this sample may be carry-over from other donors' samples.

The chain recombines TRBV27 with TRBJ2-1; TRBD2 matches at 7 bases. Germline trimming cut 5 bases from V and 3 bases from J; bases unmatched to any gene: 4. Germline V gene sequence: CDR1 MNHEY, CDR2 SMNVEV (reference sequence). This CDR3 has 14 residues. Here the CDR3 DNA reads TGTGCCAGCAGTCCCCAGCGGGGCTACAATGAGCAGTTCTTC. This codes for CASSPQRGYNEQFF.

The rearrangement joins TRBV19 to TRBJ1-5, with D unresolved. The V and J ends lost 7 bases and 0 bases respectively, with 13 bases between them. This CDR3 has 15 residues. Germline values: CDR1 LNHDA, CDR2 SQIVND (reference sequence). For the CDR3, the DNA is TGTGCCAGTAATCCTTCGGCGGTTAGCAATCAGCCCCAGCATTTT. Protein: CASNPSAVSNQPQHF. The full variable domain, in which reference TRBV19 and TRBJ1-5 provide the parts outside the CDR3, is DGGITQSPKYLFRKEGQNVTLSCEQNLNHDAMYWYRQDPGQGLRLIYYSQIVNDFQKGDIAEGYSVSREKKESFPLTVTSAQKNPTAFYLCASNPSAVSNQPQHFGDGTRLSIL.

V is TRBV6-4 and J is TRBJ1-1, with TRBD1 as a possible D gene (6 bases). Trimming removed 0 bases at V and 6 bases at J, with 11 bases between. Germline CDR1 and CDR2: MRHNA and SNTAGT. This CDR3 has 14 amino acids. Written as DNA, the CDR3 is TGTGCCAGCAGTGACTCGCCAGGGGTCTCTGAAGCTTTCTTT. It yields the protein CASSDSPGVSEAFF.

The J gene is TRBJ2-7, the V gene TRBV7-9; D is perhaps TRBD1 (7 bases). V lost 7 bases, J lost 1 base, and 17 bases lay in between. Germline CDR1 SEHNR, CDR2 FQNEAQ (reference sequence). The CDR3 covers 15 residues. CDR3 protein: CASTPGGGQSYEQYF. For the CDR3, the DNA is TGTGCCAGCACCCCAGGGGGAGGCCAATCCTACGAGCAGTACTTC.

V is TRBV5-1 and J is TRBJ1-2; TRBD1 is a possible D gene (5 bases). Germline CDR1 reads SGHRS; CDR2 reads YFSETQ. V shed 2 bases and J shed 1 base, with 12 bases lying between them. The CDR3 loop spans 15 amino acids. The CDR3 DNA follows: TGCGCCAGCAGCTTAGGGACGGATATTAACTATGGCTACACCTTC. Translation gives CASSLGTDINYGYTF.

The chain combines TRBV2 with TRBJ1-2; D uncertain. CDR3 length: 13 residues. Trimming pared 6 bases from V and 3 bases from J, leaving 11 bases between. CDR1 and CDR2 from the germline V gene are SNHLY and FYNNEI. The CDR3 loop is CASRNTYDYGYTF. The CDR3 coding sequence is TGTGCCAGCAGGAACACCTACGACTATGGCTACACCTTC.

The chain joins TRBV11-1 to TRBJ2-1, with 10 bases lining up with TRBD2. The V gene's germline CDR1 is SGHAT and CDR2 FQDESV (reference sequence). Trimming took 4 bases from V and 4 from J; bases not matched to a gene: 7. The CDR3 has 16 residues. DNA for the CDR3: TGTGCCAGCAGCTCGACTAGCGGGCCCAATTACAATGAGCAGTTCTTC. It codes for CASSSTSGPNYNEQFF.

The chain uses TRBV29-1 and TRBJ2-5; tentative D call: TRBD1 (6 bases). Trimming took off 0 bases at V and 5 bases at J, with 10 bases between the two ends. This CDR3 is built from 13 residues. Per germline, CDR1 SQVTM and CDR2 ANQGSEA. CDR3 loop: CSVEEQRGETQYF. The CDR3 DNA follows: TGCAGCGTTGAAGAGCAAAGGGGGGAGACCCAGTACTTC.

This sequence joins TRBV28 and TRBJ1-5; 9 positions agree with TRBD1. The CDR3 loop spans 15 amino acids. J gave up 4 bases and V 6 bases, and 7 bases lay outside the gene matches. Germline V gene data show CDR1 as MDHEN and CDR2 as SYDVKM. The CDR3 loop reads CASSSGQGKNQPQHF. CDR3 bases: TGTGCCAGCAGCTCCGGACAGGGGAAGAATCAGCCCCAGCATTTT. Filled out from reference TRBV28 and TRBJ1-5, the complete variable domain reads DVKVTQSSRYLVKRTGEKVFLECVQDMDHENMFWYRQDPGLGLRLIYFSYDVKMKEKGDIPEGYSVSREKKERFSLILESASTNQTSMYLCASSSGQGKNQPQHFGDGTRLSIL.

This sequence joins TRBV27 and TRBJ2-7; D is ambiguous. The CDR3 spans 14 residues. CDR1 is MNHEY and CDR2 is SMNVEV in the germline V gene (reference sequence). The V end was cut by 6 bases, the J end by 1 base, with 13 bases between. CDR3 DNA: TGTGCCAGCAGAACGGCAGGCGCATCCTACGAGCAGTACTTC. It codes for CASRTAGASYEQYF.

The chain links TRBV18 to TRBJ1-1; D gene ambiguous. The V end was cut by 0 bases, the J end by 2 bases, with 13 bases between. This CDR3 has 16 residues. Looked up from germline, CDR1 is KGHSH and CDR2 is LQKENI. Written as DNA, the CDR3 is TGTGCCAGCTCACCACCGAATGGACGGCATAACACTGAAGCTTTCTTT. It codes for CASSPPNGRHNTEAFF.

In the case of this clone: This specimen includes other DNA sequences encoding the same CDR3. CDR3 coding DNA: TGTGCCAGCAGCCGGACTAGCGGGGGCTCCTACGAGCAGTACTTC. Translating gives CASSRTSGGSYEQYF. V gene TRBV7-2 combines with J gene TRBJ2-7, with 13 bases fitting TRBD2. The V gene end was trimmed by 5 bases and the J gene end by 0 bases; junction bases not matched to a gene: 1. CDR1 is SGHTA, CDR2 FQGNSA, per germline. This CDR3 has 15 residues.

This chain uses TRBV5-1 with TRBJ1-1, with D hard to call. V was shortened by 4 bases and J by 2 bases, with 12 bases between the two germline ends. Germline CDR1 SGHRS, CDR2 YFSETQ. This CDR3 comprises 14 residues. CDR3 sequence (DNA): TGCGCCAGCAGCGGACGCGGGGAAAACACTGAAGCTTTCTTT. This sequence encodes CASSGRGENTEAFF. Full variable domain (remainder filled in from reference TRBV5-1 and TRBJ1-1): KAGVTQTPRYLIKTRGQQVTLSCSPISGHRSVSWYQQTPGQGLQFLFEYFSETQRNKGNFPGRFSGRQFSNSRSEMNVSTLELGDSALYLCASSGRGENTEAFFGQGTRLTVV.

This clone was counted once. This chain connects TRBV5-4 to TRBJ2-3; TRBD1 might be the D (5 bases). Germline assignment: CDR1 SGHNT and CDR2 YYREEE (reference sequence). This CDR3 has 16 residues. With 2 bases removed from V and 2 bases from J, the gap between germline ends came to 15 bases. CDR3 sequence: CASSLTGGGITDTQYF. CDR3 in DNA: TGTGCCAGCAGCTTAACAGGCGGCGGAATCACAGATACGCAGTATTTT.

This clone was detected only a few times. This sequence joins TRBV28 and TRBJ1-2, with unresolved D. This CDR3 has 17 amino acids. The germline V and J ends were trimmed by 4 bases and 4 bases, with 22 bases remaining between them. CDR1 is MDHEN and CDR2 is SYDVKM in the germline V gene. As DNA, the CDR3 is TGTGCCAGCAGTTACTTCGTACGGGATCCCCTCCTCTATGGCTACACCTTC. Translating gives CASSYFVRDPLLYGYTF.